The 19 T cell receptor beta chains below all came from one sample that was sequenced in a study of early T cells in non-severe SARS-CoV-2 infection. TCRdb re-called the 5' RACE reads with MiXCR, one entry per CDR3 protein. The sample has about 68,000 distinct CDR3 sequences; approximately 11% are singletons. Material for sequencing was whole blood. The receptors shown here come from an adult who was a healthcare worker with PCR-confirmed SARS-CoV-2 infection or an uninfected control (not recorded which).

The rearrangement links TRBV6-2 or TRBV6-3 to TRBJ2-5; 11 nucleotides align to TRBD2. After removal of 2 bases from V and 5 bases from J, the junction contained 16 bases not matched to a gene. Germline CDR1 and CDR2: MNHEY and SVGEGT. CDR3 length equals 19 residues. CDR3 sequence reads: CASSYRRIGLAGGPETQYF. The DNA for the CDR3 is TGTGCCAGCAGTTACAGGAGGATAGGGCTAGCGGGAGGACCTGAGACCCAGTACTTC.

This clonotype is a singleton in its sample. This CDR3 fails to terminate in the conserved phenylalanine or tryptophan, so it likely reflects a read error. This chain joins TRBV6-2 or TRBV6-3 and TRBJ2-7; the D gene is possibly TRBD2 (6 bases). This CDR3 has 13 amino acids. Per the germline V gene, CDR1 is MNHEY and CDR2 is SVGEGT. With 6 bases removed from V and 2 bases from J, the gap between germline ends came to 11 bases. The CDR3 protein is CASSNSGTYEQYL. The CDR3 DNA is TGTGCCAGCAGCAATAGCGGAACCTACGAGCAGTACCTC.

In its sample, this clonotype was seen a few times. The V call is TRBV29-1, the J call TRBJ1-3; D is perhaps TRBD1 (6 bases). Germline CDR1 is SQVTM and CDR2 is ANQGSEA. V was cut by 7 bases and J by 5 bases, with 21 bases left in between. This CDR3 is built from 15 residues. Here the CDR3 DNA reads TGCAGCGGCAAAATTACTTATCAGGGGCGAAACACCATATATTTT. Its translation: CSGKITYQGRNTIYF. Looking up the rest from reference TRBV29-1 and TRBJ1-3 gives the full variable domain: SAVISQKPSRDICQRGTSLTIQCQVDSQVTMMFWYRQQPGQSLTLIATANQGSEATYESGFVIDKFPISRPNLTFSTLTVSNMSPEDSSIYLCSGKITYQGRNTIYFGEGSWLTVV.

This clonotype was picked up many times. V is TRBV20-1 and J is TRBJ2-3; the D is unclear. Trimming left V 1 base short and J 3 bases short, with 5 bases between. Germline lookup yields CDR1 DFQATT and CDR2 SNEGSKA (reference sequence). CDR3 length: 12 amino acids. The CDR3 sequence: CSARASTDTQYF. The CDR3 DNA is TGCAGTGCTAGAGCGTCAACAGATACGCAGTATTTT.

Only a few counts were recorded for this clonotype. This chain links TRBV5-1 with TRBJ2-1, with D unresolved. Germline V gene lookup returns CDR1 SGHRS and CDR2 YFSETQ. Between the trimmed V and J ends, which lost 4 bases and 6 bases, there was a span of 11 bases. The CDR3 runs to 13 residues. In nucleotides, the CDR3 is TGCGCCAGCAGCGGTGGGCTAGGCAATGAGCAGTTCTTC. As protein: CASSGGLGNEQFF.

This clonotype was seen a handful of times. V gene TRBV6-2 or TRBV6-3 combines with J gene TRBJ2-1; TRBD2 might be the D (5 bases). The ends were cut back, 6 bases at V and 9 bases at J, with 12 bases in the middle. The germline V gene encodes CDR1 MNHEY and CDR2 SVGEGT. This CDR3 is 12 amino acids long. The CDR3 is CASSYLGSEQFF. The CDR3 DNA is TGTGCCAGCAGCTACCTAGGGAGTGAGCAGTTCTTC.

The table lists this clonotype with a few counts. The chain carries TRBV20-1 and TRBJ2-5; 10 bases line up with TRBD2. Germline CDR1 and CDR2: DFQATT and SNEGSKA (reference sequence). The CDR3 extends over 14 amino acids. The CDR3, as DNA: TGCAGCCCCTTGAGCGGGAGGGCCTGGGAGACCCAGTACTTC. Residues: CSPLSGRAWETQYF.

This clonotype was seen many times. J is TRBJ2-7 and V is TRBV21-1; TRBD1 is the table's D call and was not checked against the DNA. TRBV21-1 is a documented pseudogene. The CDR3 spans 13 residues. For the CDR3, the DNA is TGTGCCAGCAGCAAAGTCCGGACAGGCTCATCGGCATTC. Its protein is CASSKVRTGSSAF.

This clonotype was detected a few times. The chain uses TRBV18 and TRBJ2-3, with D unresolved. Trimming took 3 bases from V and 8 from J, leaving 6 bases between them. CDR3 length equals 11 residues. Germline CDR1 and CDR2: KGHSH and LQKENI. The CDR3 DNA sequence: TGTGCCAGCTCACCGCTTTCTACGCAGTATTTT. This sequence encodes CASSPLSTQYF.

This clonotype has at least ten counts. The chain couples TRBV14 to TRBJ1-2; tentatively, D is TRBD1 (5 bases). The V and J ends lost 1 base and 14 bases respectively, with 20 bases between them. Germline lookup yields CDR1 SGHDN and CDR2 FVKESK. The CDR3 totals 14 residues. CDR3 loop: CASSQVTQGGFDTF. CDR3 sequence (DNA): TGTGCCAGCAGCCAAGTGACCCAGGGAGGATTTGATACCTTC.

The CDR3 sequence: CASSLELAGDNEQFF. The CDR3 nucleotides are TGTGCCAGCAGTTTAGAACTAGCGGGAGACAATGAGCAGTTCTTC. The chain has TRBV12-3 or TRBV12-4 and TRBJ2-1; TRBD2 agrees at 11 bases. The CDR3 covers 15 residues. With 1 base clipped from V and 5 bases from J, the junction kept 1 base outside the gene matches.

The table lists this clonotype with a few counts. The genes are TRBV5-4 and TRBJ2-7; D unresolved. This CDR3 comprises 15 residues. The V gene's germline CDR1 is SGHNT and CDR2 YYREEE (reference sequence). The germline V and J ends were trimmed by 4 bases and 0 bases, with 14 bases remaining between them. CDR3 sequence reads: CASSPTPGSSYEQYF. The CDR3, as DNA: TGTGCCAGCAGCCCTACCCCAGGAAGCTCCTACGAGCAGTACTTC.

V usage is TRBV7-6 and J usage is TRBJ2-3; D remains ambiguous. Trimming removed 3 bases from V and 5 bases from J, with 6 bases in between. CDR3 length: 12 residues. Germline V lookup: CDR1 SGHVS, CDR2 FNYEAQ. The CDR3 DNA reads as TGTGCCAGCAGCTTTCCCCTAGATACGCAGTATTTT. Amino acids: CASSFPLDTQYF. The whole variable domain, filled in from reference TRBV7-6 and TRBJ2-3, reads GAGVSQSPRYKVTKRGQDVALRCDPISGHVSLYWYRQALGQGPEFLTYFNYEAQQDKSGLPNDRFSAERPEGSISTLTIQRTEQRDSAMYRCASSFPLDTQYFGPGTRLTVL.

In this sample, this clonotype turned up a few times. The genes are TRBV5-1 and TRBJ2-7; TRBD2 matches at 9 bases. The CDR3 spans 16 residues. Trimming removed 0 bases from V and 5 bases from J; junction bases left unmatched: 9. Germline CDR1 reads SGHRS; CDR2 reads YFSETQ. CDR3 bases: TGCGCCAGCAGCTTGGGGCCGGCGGGAGGGCCTGACGAGCAGTACTTC. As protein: CASSLGPAGGPDEQYF.

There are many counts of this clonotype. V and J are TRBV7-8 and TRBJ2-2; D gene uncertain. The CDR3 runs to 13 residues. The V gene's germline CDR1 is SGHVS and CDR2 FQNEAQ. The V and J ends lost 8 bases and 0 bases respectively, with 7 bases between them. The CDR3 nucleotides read TGTGCCAGCCAGGATCCGAACACCGGGGAGCTGTTTTTT. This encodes CASQDPNTGELFF.

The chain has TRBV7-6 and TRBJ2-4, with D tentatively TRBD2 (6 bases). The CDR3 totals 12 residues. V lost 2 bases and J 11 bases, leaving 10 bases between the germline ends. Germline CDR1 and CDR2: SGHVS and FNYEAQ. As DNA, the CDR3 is TGTGCCAGCAGCTTACTCGGGGGTCTTCAGTACTTC. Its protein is CASSLLGGLQYF.

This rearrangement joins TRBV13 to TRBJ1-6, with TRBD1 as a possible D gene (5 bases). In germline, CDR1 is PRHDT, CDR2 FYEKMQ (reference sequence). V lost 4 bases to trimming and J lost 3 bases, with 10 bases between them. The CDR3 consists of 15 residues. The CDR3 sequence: CASSYRDGYNSPLHF. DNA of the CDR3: TGTGCCAGCAGCTACCGGGACGGCTATAATTCACCCCTCCACTTT.

The CDR3: CSVGQGTNSPLHF. The CDR3 bases are TGCAGCGTTGGACAGGGCACTAATTCACCCCTCCACTTT. The rearrangement links TRBV29-1 to TRBJ1-6; TRBD1 agrees at 7 bases. Germline lookup yields CDR1 SQVTM and CDR2 ANQGSEA. The CDR3 sequence is 13 residues long. The V gene end was trimmed by 4 bases and the J gene end by 6 bases; junction bases not matched to a gene: 3.

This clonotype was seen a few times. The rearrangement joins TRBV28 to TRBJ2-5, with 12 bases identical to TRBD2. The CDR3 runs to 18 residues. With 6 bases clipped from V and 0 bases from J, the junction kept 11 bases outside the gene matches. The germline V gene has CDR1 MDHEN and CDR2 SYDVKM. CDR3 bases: TGTGCCAGCAGCCCCTCTAGCGGGAGGGTGGGCTACCAAGAGACCCAGTACTTC. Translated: CASSPSSGRVGYQETQYF.